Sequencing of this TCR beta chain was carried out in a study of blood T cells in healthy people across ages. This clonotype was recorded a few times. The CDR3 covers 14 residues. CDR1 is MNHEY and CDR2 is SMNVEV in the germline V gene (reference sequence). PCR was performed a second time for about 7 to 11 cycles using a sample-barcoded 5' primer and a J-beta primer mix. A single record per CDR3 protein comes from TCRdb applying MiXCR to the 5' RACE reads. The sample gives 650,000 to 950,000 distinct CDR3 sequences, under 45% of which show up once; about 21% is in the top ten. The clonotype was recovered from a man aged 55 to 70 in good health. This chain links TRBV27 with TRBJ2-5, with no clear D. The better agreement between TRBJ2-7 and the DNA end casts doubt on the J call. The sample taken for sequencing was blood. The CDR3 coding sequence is TGTGCCAGCAGTTTTTTGGGCAGGAGCTACGAGCAGTACTTC. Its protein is CASSFLGRSYEQYF.